Following are 19 T cell receptor beta chains from one sample sequenced in a study of identical twins. A single record per CDR3 protein comes from TCRdb applying MiXCR to the 5' RACE reads. The profile shows 240,000 or so distinct CDR3 sequences, roughly a tenth of them singletons. Sample: memory T cells sorted from blood. These receptor sequences come from a man aged 50 to 59 in good health.

The genes are TRBV5-6 and TRBJ1-2; D gene ambiguous. This CDR3 contains 15 residues. Trimming removed 3 bases from V and 2 bases from J, with 14 bases in between. Germline assignment: CDR1 SGHDT and CDR2 YYEEEE. The CDR3, as DNA: TGTGCCAGCAGCTCGCTTAGAGGGCTGAACTATGGCTACACCTTC. Protein sequence: CASSSLRGLNYGYTF. The full variable domain, its missing parts supplied by reference TRBV5-6 and TRBJ1-2, is DAGVTQSPTHLIKTRGQQVTLRCSPKSGHDTVSWYQQALGQGPQFIFQYYEEEERQRGNFPDRFSGHQFPNYSSELNVNALLLGDSALYLCASSSLRGLNYGYTFGSGTRLTVV.

J is TRBJ1-6 and V is TRBV12-3 or TRBV12-4, with a tentative D call TRBD1 (5 bases). V lost 2 bases and J lost 5, with 10 bases in between. The CDR3 length is 15 residues. The CDR3 DNA sequence: TGTGCCAGCAGTTTATGGGGCCAGCATAATTCACCCCTCCACTTT. Amino acids: CASSLWGQHNSPLHF.

This clonotype was seen many times. The chain uses TRBV14 and TRBJ1-3, with 9 bases aligning to TRBD1. The CDR3 contains 18 residues. Trimming at V came to 0 bases and at J to 2 bases, leaving 8 bases not matched to a gene. Germline CDR1 is SGHDN and CDR2 is FVKESK. CDR3 in amino acids: CASSQDGTGRQAGNTIYF. CDR3 DNA: TGTGCCAGCAGCCAAGATGGGACAGGGCGTCAAGCTGGAAACACCATATATTTT.

The CDR3 coding sequence is TGTGCCAGCAGCTCACCCAACAGGGGCTTTTCCGAGCAGTACTTC. It translates to CASSSPNRGFSEQYF. The chain has TRBV7-2 and TRBJ2-7; TRBD1 matches 7 bases. Germline CDR1 SGHTA, CDR2 FQGNSA. Germline trimming cut 4 bases from V and 6 bases from J; bases unmatched to any gene: 12. The CDR3 covers 15 residues. The full variable domain, its missing parts supplied by reference TRBV7-2 and TRBJ2-7, is GAGVSQSPSNKVTEKGKDVELRCDPISGHTALYWYRQSLGQGLEFLIYFQGNSAPDKSGLPSDRFSAERTGGSVSTLTIQRTQQEDSAVYLCASSSPNRGFSEQYFGPGTRLTVT.

This clonotype was counted ten times or more. The chain couples TRBV3-1 to TRBJ2-7; TRBD1 matches 9 bases. Trimming at V came to 1 base and at J to 1 base, leaving 5 bases not matched to a gene. The CDR3 runs 16 residues. The V gene's germline CDR1 is LGHDT and CDR2 YNNKEL (reference sequence). For the CDR3, the DNA is TGTGCCAGCAGCCAAGCAACAGGGGGCTGGTCCTACGAGCAGTACTTC. It is translated as CASSQATGGWSYEQYF.

Many counts were recorded for this clonotype. The V and J genes are TRBV29-1 and TRBJ2-3, with 14 bases fitting TRBD2. J lost 8 bases, V lost 6 bases, and 13 bases had no gene match. The CDR3 spans 16 residues. Germline CDR1 is SQVTM and CDR2 is ANQGSEA. This CDR3 reads CSVFSGTSGSRGTQYF. CDR3 nucleotide sequence: TGCAGCGTCTTCTCCGGGACTAGCGGGAGTAGGGGTACGCAGTATTTT.

Many counts were recorded for this clonotype. The chain links TRBV7-2 to TRBJ1-1, with D perhaps TRBD1 (6 bases). V gave up 0 bases and J gave up 8 bases, with 7 bases separating them. The CDR3 length is 12 residues. Germline V gives CDR1 SGHTA, CDR2 FQGNSA. DNA of the CDR3: TGTGCCAGCAGCTTAGCGAGGGGGGAAGCTTTCTTT. It codes for CASSLARGEAFF.

This clonotype has more than one count but fewer than ten. The rearrangement links TRBV12-3 or TRBV12-4 to TRBJ1-2, with TRBD1 identical over 8 bases. The junction had 14 bases not matched to a gene; V was cut back by 3 bases and J by 8 bases. CDR3 length: 16 amino acids. The CDR3 region has the DNA TGTGCCAGCAGTTTTTGGCCCGACGGGACAGGTGAAGGCTACACCTTC. Its protein is CASSFWPDGTGEGYTF.

This clonotype appeared a few times. This chain connects TRBV11-1 to TRBJ2-1, with D possibly being TRBD2 (6 bases). The CDR3 covers 18 residues. Germline CDR1 is SGHAT and CDR2 is FQDESV (reference sequence). V was trimmed by 4 bases and J by 0 bases, leaving 19 bases between them. The CDR3 coding sequence is TGTGCCAGCAGCTCCCGGGACTGGGCCCCCCGCTCCTACAATGAGCAGTTCTTC. It encodes CASSSRDWAPRSYNEQFF. Variable domain in full (rest from reference TRBV11-1 and TRBJ2-1): EAEVAQSPRYKITEKSQAVAFWCDPISGHATLYWYRQILGQGPELLVQFQDESVVDDSQLPKDRFSAERLKGVDSTLKIQPAELGDSAMYLCASSSRDWAPRSYNEQFFGPGTRLTVL.

The chain carries TRBV7-6 and TRBJ2-3; D is unclear. With 1 base removed from V and 2 bases from J, the gap between germline ends came to 7 bases. The CDR3 is 14 residues long. The V gene's germline CDR1 is SGHVS and CDR2 FNYEAQ. CDR3 amino acids: CASSLELFTDTQYF. The CDR3 region has the DNA TGTGCCAGCAGCTTAGAACTTTTCACAGATACGCAGTATTTT. The full variable domain, completed using reference TRBV7-6 and TRBJ2-3, is GAGVSQSPRYKVTKRGQDVALRCDPISGHVSLYWYRQALGQGPEFLTYFNYEAQQDKSGLPNDRFSAERPEGSISTLTIQRTEQRDSAMYRCASSLELFTDTQYFGPGTRLTVL.

The CDR3 reads CASGRGITDTQYF. Here the CDR3 DNA reads TGCGCCAGCGGGCGGGGTATCACAGATACGCAGTATTTT. This chain links TRBV4-3 with TRBJ2-3; D might be TRBD2 (6 bases). V dropped 8 bases and J dropped 2 bases, with 11 bases sitting between them. The CDR3 length is 13 residues. CDR1 and CDR2 from the germline V gene are LGHNA and YSLEER.

The table lists this clonotype with many counts. V gene TRBV7-2 combines with J gene TRBJ2-5, with 8 bases aligning to TRBD1. CDR3 length equals 14 residues. Germline assignment: CDR1 SGHTA and CDR2 FQGNSA. With 5 bases clipped from V and 7 bases from J, the junction kept 9 bases outside the gene matches. CDR3 sequence (DNA): TGTGCCAGCAGCCCCCGTCAACAGGGGGGGACCCAGTACTTC. It translates to CASSPRQQGGTQYF.

The chain has TRBV5-1 and TRBJ1-1, with a tentative D call TRBD1 (6 bases). This CDR3 has 15 residues. V was cut by 4 bases and J by 0 bases, with 13 bases left in between. Per germline, CDR1 SGHRS and CDR2 YFSETQ. The CDR3 loop reads CASSRTTGMNTEAFF. The CDR3 DNA is TGCGCCAGCAGCCGAACGACAGGAATGAACACTGAAGCTTTCTTT.

This clonotype has a count of ten or more. The chain links TRBV6-5 to TRBJ2-7, with D possibly called TRBD1 or TRBD2 (5 bases each). With 0 bases removed from V and 6 bases from J, the gap between germline ends came to 12 bases. The CDR3 consists of 14 residues. The germline CDR1 and CDR2 sequences are MNHEY and SVGAGI. The CDR3 sequence: CASSYSGAEFEQYF. The CDR3 DNA is TGTGCCAGCAGTTACTCCGGGGCTGAGTTCGAGCAGTACTTC.

This clonotype showed up many times. V usage is TRBV12-3 or TRBV12-4 and J usage is TRBJ2-3; D may be TRBD2 (7 bases). Trimming cost V 7 bases and J 5 bases, with 16 bases left between them. The CDR3 is made up of 14 amino acids. CDR3 in DNA: TGTGCCAGCACCGCCTGGGGGGGCGTAGATACGCAGTATTTT. It specifies CASTAWGGVDTQYF.

The V call is TRBV18, the J call TRBJ1-1, with D tentatively TRBD1 (6 bases). The CDR3 consists of 12 residues. Deletions cut 5 bases from V and 7 bases from J, with 11 bases between. Germline V CDR1 and CDR2: KGHSH, LQKENI. CDR3 region: CASSMQGHEAFF. The CDR3 DNA sequence: TGTGCCAGCTCAATGCAGGGACATGAAGCTTTCTTT.

As regards this clonotype: One end of the junction does not line up with germline, which may come from a read error. The J gene is TRBJ1-4, the V gene TRBV28; a possible D gene is TRBD1 (5 bases). Germline values: CDR1 MDHEN, CDR2 SYDVKM. This CDR3 has 15 residues. This chain's CDR3 is CASSLGQSTNEKLFF. The CDR3 nucleotides are TGTGCTAGCAGTTTAGGACAATCAACTAATGAAAAACTGTTTTTT.

This clonotype was counted only a few times. V gene TRBV29-1 combines with J gene TRBJ2-7; TRBD1 aligns across 7 bases. CDR3 length: 12 amino acids. CDR1 and CDR2 (germline): SQVTM, ANQGSEA. The junction had 9 bases not matched to a gene; V was cut back by 6 bases and J by 7 bases. This chain's CDR3 is CSVARQGGEQYF. CDR3 nucleotide sequence: TGCAGCGTGGCTAGACAGGGTGGGGAGCAGTACTTC.

This clonotype was observed once. An end of the junction does not agree with germline; a read error may underlie this. The V call is TRBV12-3 or TRBV12-4, the J call TRBJ2-1, with D possibly being TRBD1 or TRBD2 (5 bases each). The CDR3 loop spans 16 amino acids. CDR3 in DNA: TGTGCCAGCAGGGGGACCCGCGGCACCCCCTACATTGAGCAGTTCTTC. Residues: CASRGTRGTPYIEQFF.